This T cell receptor beta chain was observed in a study of patients and donors after allogeneic stem cell transplantation. In its sample, this clonotype was seen many times. From germline, CDR1 is SGHKS and CDR2 YYEKEE (reference sequence). The CDR3 covers 14 residues. The V gene lost 2 bases and the J gene lost 3 bases, with 8 bases spanning the gap. TCRdb fed the RT-PCR reads into MiXCR, producing one record per CDR3 protein. The data contain about 230,000 distinct CDR3 sequences, roughly 14% of them singletons. This chain links TRBV5-5 with TRBJ2-2, with a tentative D call TRBD1 (6 bases). The sample taken for sequencing was blood, either unsorted or a sorted T cell fraction (not recorded which). The receptor's source is a human donor who was either an allogeneic HSCT recipient or a stem cell or donor lymphocyte infusion donor (not recorded which). It is not recorded whose cells these are; they may come from a transplant donor. CDR3: CASSFRTDTGELFF. CDR3 nucleotide sequence: TGTGCCAGCAGCTTTCGGACAGACACCGGGGAGCTGTTTTTT.